This T cell receptor (beta chain) was found in a study of cytomegalovirus exposure and HLA in healthy donors. Findings and limits, study-wide: A list of approximately 160 TCR beta chains associated with cytomegalovirus was given. According to a subsequent analysis, TCR clusters from the first cohort were inclined to appear together in the 110 or so validation repertoires.

Profiling relied on immunoSEQ multiplex PCR, and the TCRdb table lists in-frame clones only, not all of them. The sample has about 110,000 clones; more than 70% are singletons. Comment on this clone: Its antigen is unknown.

This CDR3 region has 14 residues. CDR1 and CDR2 (germline): SGHRS, YFSETQ. The V gene lost 1 base and the J gene lost 0 bases, with 6 bases spanning the gap. Specimen: PBMCs. The chain uses TRBV5-1 and TRBJ2-3, with D uncertain. This receptor was taken from a young woman in good health and CMV-seronegative. The DNA for the CDR3 is TGCGCCAGCAGCTTGTTACAGAGCACAGATACGCAGTATTTT. This sequence encodes CASSLLQSTDTQYF.